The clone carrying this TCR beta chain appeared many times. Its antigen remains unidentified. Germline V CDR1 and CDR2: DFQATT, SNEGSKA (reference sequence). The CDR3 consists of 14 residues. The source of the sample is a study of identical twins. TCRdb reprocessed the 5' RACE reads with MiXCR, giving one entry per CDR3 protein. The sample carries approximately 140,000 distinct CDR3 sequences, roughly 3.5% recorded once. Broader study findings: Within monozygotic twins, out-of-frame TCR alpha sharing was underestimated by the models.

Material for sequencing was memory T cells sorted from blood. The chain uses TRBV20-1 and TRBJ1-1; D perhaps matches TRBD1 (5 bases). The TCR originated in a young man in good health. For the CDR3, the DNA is TGCAGCAAAAACGGCAGGACATTGAACACTGAAGCTTTCTTT. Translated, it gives CSKNGRTLNTEAFF.